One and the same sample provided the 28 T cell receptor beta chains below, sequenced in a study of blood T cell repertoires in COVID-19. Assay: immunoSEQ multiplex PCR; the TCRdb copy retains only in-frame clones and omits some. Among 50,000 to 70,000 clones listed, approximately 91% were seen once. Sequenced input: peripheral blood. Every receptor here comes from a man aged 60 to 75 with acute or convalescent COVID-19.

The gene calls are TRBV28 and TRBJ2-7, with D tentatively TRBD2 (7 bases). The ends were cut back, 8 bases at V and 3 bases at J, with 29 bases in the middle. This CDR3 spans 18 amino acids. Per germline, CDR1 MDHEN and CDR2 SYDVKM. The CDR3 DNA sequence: TGTGCCAGCCCACCGGGGGGCGGGGTGGTGGCGGACAGCTACGAGCAGTACTTC. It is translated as CASPPGGGVVADSYEQYF.

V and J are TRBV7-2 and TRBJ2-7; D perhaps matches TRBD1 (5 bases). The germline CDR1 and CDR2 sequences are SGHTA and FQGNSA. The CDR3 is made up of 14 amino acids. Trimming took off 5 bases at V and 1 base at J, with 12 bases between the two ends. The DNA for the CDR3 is TGTGCCAGCAGCGGAGTAGGGGAATCCTACGAGCAGTACTTC. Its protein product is CASSGVGESYEQYF.

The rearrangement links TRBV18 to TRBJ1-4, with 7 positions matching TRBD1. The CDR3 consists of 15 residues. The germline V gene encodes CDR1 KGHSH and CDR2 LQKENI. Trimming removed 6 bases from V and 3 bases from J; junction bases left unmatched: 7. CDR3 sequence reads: CASSQQGSPNEKLFF. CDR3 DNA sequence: TGTGCCAGCTCGCAACAGGGGTCGCCTAATGAAAAACTGTTTTTT.

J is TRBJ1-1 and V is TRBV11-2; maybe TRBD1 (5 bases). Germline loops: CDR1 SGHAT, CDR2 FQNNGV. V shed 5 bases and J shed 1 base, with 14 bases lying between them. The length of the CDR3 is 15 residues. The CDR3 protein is CASSTEGLWNTEAFF. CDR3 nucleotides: TGTGCCAGCAGCACGGAGGGGCTGTGGAACACTGAAGCTTTCTTT.

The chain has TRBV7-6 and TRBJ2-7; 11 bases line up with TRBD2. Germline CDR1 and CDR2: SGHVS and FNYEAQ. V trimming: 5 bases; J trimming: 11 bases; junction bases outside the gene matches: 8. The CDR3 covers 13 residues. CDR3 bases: TGTGCCAGCAGCCAAGGGACTAGCGGAACCGAGTACTTC. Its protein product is CASSQGTSGTEYF.

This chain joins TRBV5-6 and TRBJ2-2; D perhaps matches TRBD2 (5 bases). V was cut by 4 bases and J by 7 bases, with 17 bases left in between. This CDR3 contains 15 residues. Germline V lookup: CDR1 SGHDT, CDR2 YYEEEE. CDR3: CASSRTFGVGGELFF. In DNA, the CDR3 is TGTGCCAGCAGCCGGACTTTTGGGGTCGGCGGGGAGCTGTTTTTT. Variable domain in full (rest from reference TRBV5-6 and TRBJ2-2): DAGVTQSPTHLIKTRGQQVTLRCSPKSGHDTVSWYQQALGQGPQFIFQYYEEEERQRGNFPDRFSGHQFPNYSSELNVNALLLGDSALYLCASSRTFGVGGELFFGEGSRLTVL.

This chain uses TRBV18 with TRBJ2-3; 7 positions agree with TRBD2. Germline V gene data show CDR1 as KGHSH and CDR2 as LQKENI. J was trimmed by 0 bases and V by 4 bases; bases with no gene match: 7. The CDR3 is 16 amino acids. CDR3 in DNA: TGTGCCAGCTCACAACGGGGGGTCTCTAGCACAGATACGCAGTATTTT. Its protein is CASSQRGVSSTDTQYF.

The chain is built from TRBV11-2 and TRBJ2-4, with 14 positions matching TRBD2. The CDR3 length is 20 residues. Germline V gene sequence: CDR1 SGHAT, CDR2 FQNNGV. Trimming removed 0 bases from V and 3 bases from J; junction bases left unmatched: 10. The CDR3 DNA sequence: TGTGCCAGCAGCTTAGATGGAAAAGGGACTAGCGGGAGTGTCAAAAACATTCAGTACTTC. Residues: CASSLDGKGTSGSVKNIQYF.

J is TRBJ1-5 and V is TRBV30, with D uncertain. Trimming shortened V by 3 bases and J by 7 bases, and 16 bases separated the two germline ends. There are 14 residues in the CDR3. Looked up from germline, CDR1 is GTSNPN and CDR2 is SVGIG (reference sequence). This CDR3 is CAWRAGVGVQPQHF. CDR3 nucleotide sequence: TGTGCCTGGAGAGCCGGTGTGGGAGTCCAGCCCCAGCATTTT. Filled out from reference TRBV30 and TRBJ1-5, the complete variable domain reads SQTIHQWPATLVQPVGSPLSLECTVEGTSNPNLYWYRQAAGRGLQLLFYSVGIGQISSEVPQNLSASRPQDRQFILSSKKLLLSDSGFYLCAWRAGVGVQPQHFGDGTRLSIL.

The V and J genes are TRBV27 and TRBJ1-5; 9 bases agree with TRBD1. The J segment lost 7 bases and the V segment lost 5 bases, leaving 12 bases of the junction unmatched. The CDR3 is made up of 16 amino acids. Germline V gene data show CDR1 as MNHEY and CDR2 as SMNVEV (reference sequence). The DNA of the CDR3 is TGTGCCAGCAGTCCGCCGGGACAGGGCGCAGGACAGCCCCAGCATTTT. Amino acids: CASSPPGQGAGQPQHF.

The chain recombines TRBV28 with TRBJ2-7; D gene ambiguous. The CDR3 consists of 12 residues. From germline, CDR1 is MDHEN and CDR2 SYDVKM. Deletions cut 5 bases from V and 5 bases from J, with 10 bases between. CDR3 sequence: CASSNRLDEQYF. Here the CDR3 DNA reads TGTGCCAGCAGTAATAGACTTGACGAGCAGTACTTC.

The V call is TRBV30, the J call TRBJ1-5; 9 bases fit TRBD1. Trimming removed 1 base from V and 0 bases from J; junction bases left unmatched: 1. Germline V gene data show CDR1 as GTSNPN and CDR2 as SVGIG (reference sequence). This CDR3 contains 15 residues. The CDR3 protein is CAWSGDRDSNQPQHF. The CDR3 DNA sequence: TGTGCCTGGAGTGGGGACAGGGATAGCAATCAGCCCCAGCATTTT.

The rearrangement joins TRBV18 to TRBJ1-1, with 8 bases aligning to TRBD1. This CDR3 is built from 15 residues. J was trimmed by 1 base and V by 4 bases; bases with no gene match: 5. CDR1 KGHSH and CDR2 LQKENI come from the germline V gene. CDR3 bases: TGTGCCAGCTCACGATCGGACAGGGCGAACACTGAAGCTTTCTTT. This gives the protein CASSRSDRANTEAFF.

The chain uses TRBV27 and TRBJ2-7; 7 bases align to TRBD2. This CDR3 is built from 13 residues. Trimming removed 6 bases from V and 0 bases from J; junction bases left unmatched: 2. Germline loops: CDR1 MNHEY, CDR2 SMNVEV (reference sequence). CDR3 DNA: TGTGCCAGCAGCCTAGCGGACTCCTACGAGCAGTACTTC. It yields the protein CASSLADSYEQYF.

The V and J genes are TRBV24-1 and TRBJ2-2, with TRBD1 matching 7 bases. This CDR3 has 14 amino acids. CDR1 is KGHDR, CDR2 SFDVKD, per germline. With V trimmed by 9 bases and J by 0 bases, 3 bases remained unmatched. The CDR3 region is CATGGQANTGELFF. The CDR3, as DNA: TGTGCCACCGGCGGACAGGCGAACACCGGGGAGCTGTTTTTT.

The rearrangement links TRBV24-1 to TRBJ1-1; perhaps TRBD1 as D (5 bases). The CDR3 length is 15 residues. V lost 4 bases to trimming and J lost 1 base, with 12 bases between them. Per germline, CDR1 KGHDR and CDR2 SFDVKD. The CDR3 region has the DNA TGTGCCACCAGTGACGGGAGGGGAGCGAACACTGAAGCTTTCTTT. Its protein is CATSDGRGANTEAFF.

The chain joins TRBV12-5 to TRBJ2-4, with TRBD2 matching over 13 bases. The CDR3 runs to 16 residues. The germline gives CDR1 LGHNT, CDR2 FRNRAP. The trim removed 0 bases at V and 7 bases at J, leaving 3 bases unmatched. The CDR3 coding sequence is TGTGCTAGTGGTTTGGTAACTAGCGGGAGGGGGAACATTCAGTACTTC. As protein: CASGLVTSGRGNIQYF.

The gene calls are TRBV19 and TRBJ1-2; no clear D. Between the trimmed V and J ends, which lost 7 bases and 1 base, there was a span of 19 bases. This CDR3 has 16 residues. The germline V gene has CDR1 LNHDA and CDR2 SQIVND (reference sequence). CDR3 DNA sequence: TGTGCCAGTACCCCAGGAAGGTCCAGGAATAACTATGGCTACACCTTC. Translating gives CASTPGRSRNNYGYTF.

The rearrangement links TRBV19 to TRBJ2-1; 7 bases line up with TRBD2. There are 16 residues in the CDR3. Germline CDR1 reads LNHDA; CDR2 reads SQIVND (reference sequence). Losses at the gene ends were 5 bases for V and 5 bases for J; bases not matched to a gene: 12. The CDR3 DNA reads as TGTGCCAGTAGTCCCCTGAGGGAGCGGGGTCACAATGAGCAGTTCTTC. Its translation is CASSPLRERGHNEQFF.

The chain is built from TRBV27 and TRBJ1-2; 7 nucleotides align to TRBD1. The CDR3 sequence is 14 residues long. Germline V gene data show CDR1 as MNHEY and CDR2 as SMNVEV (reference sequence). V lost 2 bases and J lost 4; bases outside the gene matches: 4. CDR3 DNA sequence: TGTGCCAGCAGTTTAAGACAGGGATTCTATGGCTACACCTTC. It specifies CASSLRQGFYGYTF.

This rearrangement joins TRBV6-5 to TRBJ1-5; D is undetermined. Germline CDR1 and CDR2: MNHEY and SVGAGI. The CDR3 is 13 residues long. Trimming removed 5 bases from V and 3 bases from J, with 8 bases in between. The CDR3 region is CASSPGYNQPQHF. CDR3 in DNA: TGTGCCAGCAGTCCAGGCTACAATCAGCCCCAGCATTTT.

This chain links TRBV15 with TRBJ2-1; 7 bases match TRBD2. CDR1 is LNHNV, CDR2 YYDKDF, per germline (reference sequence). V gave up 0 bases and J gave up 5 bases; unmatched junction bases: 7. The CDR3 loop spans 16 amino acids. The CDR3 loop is CATSRDLASGNNEQFF. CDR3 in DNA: TGTGCCACCAGCAGAGATCTGGCTAGCGGAAACAATGAGCAGTTCTTC. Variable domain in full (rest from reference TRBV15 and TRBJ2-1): DAMVIQNPRYQVTQFGKPVTLSCSQTLNHNVMYWYQQKSSQAPKLLFHYYDKDFNNEADTPDNFQSRRPNTSFCFLDIRSPGLGDTAMYLCATSRDLASGNNEQFFGPGTRLTVL.

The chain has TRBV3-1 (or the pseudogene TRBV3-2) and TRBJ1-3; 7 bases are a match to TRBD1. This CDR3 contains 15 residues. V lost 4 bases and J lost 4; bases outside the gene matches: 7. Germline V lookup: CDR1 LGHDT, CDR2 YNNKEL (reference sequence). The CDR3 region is CASSPYRGSGNTIYF. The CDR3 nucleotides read TGTGCCAGCAGCCCATACAGGGGTTCGGGAAACACCATATATTTT.

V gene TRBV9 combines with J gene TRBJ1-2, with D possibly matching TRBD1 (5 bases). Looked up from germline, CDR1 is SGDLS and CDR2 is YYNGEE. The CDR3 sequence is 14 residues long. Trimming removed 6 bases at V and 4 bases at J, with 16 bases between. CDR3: CASTLSGTGYGYTF. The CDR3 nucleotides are TGTGCCAGCACCCTTTCAGGGACTGGCTATGGCTACACCTTC. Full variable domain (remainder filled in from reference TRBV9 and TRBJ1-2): DSGVTQTPKHLITATGQRVTLRCSPRSGDLSVYWYQQSLDQGLQFLIQYYNGEERAKGNILERFSAQQFPDLHSELNLSSLELGDSALYFCASTLSGTGYGYTFGSGTRLTVV.

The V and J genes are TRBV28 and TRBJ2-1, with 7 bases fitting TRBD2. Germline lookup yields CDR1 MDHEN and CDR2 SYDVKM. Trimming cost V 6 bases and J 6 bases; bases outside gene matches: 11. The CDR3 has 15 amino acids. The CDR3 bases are TGTGCCAGCAGGCTCCGAGCTCTAGCGGCCAATGAGCAGTTCTTC. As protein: CASRLRALAANEQFF.

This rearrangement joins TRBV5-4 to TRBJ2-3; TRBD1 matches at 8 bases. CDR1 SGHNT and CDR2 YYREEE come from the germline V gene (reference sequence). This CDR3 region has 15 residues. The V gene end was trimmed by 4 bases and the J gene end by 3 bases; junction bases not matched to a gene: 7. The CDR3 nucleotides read TGTGCCAGCAGCCAAGACAGGGGCAGGACAGATACGCAGTATTTT. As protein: CASSQDRGRTDTQYF.

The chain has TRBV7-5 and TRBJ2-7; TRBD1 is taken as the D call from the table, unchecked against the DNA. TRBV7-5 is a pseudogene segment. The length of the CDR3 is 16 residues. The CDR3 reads CARSLNRDRGSYEQYF. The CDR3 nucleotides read TGTGCCAGAAGCTTAAACCGGGACAGAGGCTCCTACGAGCAGTACTTC.

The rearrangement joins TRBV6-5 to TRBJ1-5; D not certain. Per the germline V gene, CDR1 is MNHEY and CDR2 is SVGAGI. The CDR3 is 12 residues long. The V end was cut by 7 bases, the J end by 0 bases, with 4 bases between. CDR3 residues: CASTGSNQPQHF. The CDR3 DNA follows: TGTGCCAGCACCGGTAGCAATCAGCCCCAGCATTTT.